The present T cell receptor (beta chain) was sequenced within a study of T cell responses to AZD1222 COVID-19 vaccine. Produced via immunoSEQ multiplex PCR; TCRdb's table is partial and in-frame only. The table lists 150,000 to 200,000 clones, about nine tenths of them singletons. The CDR3 sequence is 13 residues long. V lost 4 bases and J 4 bases, leaving 8 bases between the germline ends. Germline CDR1 and CDR2: LGHDT and YNNKEL (reference sequence). The chain combines TRBV3-1 (or the pseudogene TRBV3-2) with TRBJ1-5; the D is unclear. The clonotype originates from an adult in good health. The sequenced sample was peripheral blood, obtained on day 0 of MenACWY control vaccination. The CDR3 sequence: CASSPQANQPQHF. CDR3 bases: TGTGCCAGCAGCCCCCAGGCTAATCAGCCCCAGCATTTT.